This paragraph reports one TCR beta chain. Its specificity is not known. This may come from a read error, since a much larger clone is one base off. The final CDR3 position lacks the conserved phenylalanine or tryptophan, pointing to a likely read error. This sample is drawn from a study of tumor-infiltrating lymphocytes in primary liver carcinoma. Study observations and caveats: The 250 largest clones made up significantly more of tumor than blood repertoires (p = 0.039).

The researchers produced TCR beta cDNA from around 500 ng total RNA with a constant-region primer. Amplification in three nested multiplex PCR rounds with slightly modified ARM-PCR gave rise to TCR beta libraries. Via MiXCR, TCRdb re-called the multiplex PCR reads, giving one row per CDR3 protein. The data hold fewer than 400,000 distinct CDR3 sequences, with 55% to 65% observed a single time. Germline DNA was also extracted, while the blood RNA originated from unsorted whole blood. The receptor comes from a middle-aged man with primary liver carcinoma and hepatitis B virus infection. Material for sequencing was peripheral blood.

This CDR3 is CASGYQGYGYTI. The CDR3 DNA reads as TGTGCTAGTGGTTACCAAGGGTATGGCTACACCATC. The chain carries TRBV12-5 and TRBJ1-2; D unclear. Germline V gives CDR1 LGHNT, CDR2 FRNRAP. The V gene lost 4 bases and the J gene lost 5 bases, with 8 bases spanning the gap. CDR3 length: 12 residues.